The entry below describes one T cell receptor beta chain. What it recognizes is unknown. From the 5' RACE reads, TCRdb lists one entry per CDR3 protein and no DNA. This sample's table has 310,000 or so distinct CDR3 sequences. This CDR3 contains 14 residues. The germline CDR1 and CDR2 sequences are SGHDT and YYEEEE. The data were obtained in a study of monozygotic twins with inflammatory bowel disease. General study points: The analysis failed to separate different T cell subtypes. Fewer clonotypes were shared with others by IBD patients than by healthy twins, especially with disease activity.

The sample consisted of blood. This chain links TRBV5-6 with TRBJ1-1. This clonotype was obtained from a human donor with ulcerative colitis or Crohn's disease, or a healthy co-twin of an affected twin (not recorded which). The CDR3 is CASSLRGRRGEAFF.